This T cell receptor (beta chain) was captured in a study of OX40 agonist ivuxolimab in advanced cancers. On the study more broadly: Males comprised 70% to 90% of the group, whose mean age was approximately 62 years (range 23 to 79). Eligibility rules accepted prior anti-PD-1, anti-PD-L1 or anti-CTLA-4 therapy, and 30% to 40% had some. Findings of the study overall: More expanded clones were found, on average, in CD8+ than in CD4+ T cells.

Peripheral blood came from all dose cohorts at three timepoints. TCRdb keeps only in-frame clones here, not all; method: immunoSEQ multiplex PCR. The sample shows about 55,000 clones, over 75% of them seen only once. Per the germline V gene, CDR1 is SGDLS and CDR2 is YYNGEE. The V gene end was trimmed by 3 bases and the J gene end by 4 bases; junction bases not matched to a gene: 1. The CDR3 is 14 residues long. Comment on this clone: Its antigen is not identified.

The sequence was collected from an adult with an advanced solid tumor such as melanoma, head and neck, liver or kidney cancer. V and J are TRBV9 and TRBJ2-7; 13 bases are a match to TRBD2. The sample consisted of CD4+ or CD8+ T cells sorted from blood, taken in a trial of the OX40 agonist ivuxolimab. The DNA for the CDR3 is TGTGCCAGCAGCGAGGGACTAGCGGGGTACGAGCAGTACTTC. Translating gives CASSEGLAGYEQYF.